The clone carrying this T cell receptor (beta chain) was detected a few times. Via MiXCR, TCRdb re-called the 5' RACE reads, giving one row per CDR3 protein. The data contain 1.5 million to 2 million distinct CDR3 sequences, under 35% of them singletons. The sample comes from a study of identical twins. The CDR3 runs 13 residues. Germline V lookup: CDR1 SQVTM, CDR2 ANQGSEA. The receptor comes from a newborn girl in good health. The chain links TRBV29-1 to TRBJ2-4; D not certain. The J call could be wrong; TRBJ2-7 is a better fit for the DNA end. Input material: cord blood. Here the CDR3 DNA reads TGCAGCGTTGAAGCGGGCGTTGCCTACGAGCAGTACTTC. The encoded protein is CSVEAGVAYEQYF.